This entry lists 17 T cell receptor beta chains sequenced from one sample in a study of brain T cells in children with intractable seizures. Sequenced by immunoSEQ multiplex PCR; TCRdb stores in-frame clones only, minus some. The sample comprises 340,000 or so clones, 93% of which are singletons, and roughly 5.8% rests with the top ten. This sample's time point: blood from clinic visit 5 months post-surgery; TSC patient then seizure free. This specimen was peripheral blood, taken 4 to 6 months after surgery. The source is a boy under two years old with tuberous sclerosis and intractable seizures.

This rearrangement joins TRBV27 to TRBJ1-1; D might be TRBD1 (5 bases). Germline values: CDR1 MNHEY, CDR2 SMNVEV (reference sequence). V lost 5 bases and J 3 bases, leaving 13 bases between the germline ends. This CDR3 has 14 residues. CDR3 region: CASSPPGGDTEAFF. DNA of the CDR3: TGTGCCAGCAGTCCCCCTGGGGGTGACACTGAAGCTTTCTTT.

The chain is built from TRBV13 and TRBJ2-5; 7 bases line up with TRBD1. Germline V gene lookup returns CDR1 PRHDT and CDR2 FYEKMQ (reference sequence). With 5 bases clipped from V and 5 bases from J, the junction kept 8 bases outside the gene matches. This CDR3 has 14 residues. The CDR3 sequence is CASSPSTGTETQYF. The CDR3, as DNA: TGTGCCAGCAGCCCATCGACAGGGACGGAGACCCAGTACTTC.

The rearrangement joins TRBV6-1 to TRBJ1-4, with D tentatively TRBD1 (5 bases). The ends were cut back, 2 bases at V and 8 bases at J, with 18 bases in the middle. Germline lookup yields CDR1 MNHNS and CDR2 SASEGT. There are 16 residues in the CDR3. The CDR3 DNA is TGTGCCAGCAGTGAAATTTCCGGGGACGGCGGGGAAAAACTGTTTTTT. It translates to CASSEISGDGGEKLFF.

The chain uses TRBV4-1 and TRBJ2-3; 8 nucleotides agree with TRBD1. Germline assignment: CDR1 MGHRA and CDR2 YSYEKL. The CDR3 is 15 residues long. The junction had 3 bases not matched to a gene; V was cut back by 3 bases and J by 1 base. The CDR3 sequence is CASSHEDRGTDTQYF. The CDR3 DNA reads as TGCGCCAGCAGCCATGAGGACAGGGGCACAGATACGCAGTATTTT.

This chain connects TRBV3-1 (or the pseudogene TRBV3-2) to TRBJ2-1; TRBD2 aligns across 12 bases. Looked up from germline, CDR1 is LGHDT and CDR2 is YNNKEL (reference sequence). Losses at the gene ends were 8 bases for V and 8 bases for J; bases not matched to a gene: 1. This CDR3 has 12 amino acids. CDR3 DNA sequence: TGTGCCAGCCGACTAGCGGGAGATGAGCAGTTCTTC. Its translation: CASRLAGDEQFF.

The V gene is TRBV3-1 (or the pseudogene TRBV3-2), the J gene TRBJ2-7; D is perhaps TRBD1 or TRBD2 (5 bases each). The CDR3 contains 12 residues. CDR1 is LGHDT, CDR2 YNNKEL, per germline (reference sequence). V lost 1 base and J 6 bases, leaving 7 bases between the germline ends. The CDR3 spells CASSQGGPEQYF. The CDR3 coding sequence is TGTGCCAGCAGCCAAGGGGGACCCGAGCAGTACTTC.

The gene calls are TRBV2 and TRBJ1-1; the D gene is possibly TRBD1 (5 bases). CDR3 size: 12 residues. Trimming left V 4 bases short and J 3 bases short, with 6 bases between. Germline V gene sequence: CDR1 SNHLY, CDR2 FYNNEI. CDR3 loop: CASSAGYTEAFF. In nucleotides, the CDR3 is TGTGCCAGCAGTGCAGGGTACACTGAAGCTTTCTTT.

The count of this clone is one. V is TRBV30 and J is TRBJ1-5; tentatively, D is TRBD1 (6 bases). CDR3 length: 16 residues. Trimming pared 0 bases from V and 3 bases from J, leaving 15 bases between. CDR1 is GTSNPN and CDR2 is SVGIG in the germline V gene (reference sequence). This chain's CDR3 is CAWSVSPGGPNQPQHF. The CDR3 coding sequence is TGTGCCTGGAGTGTAAGCCCCGGGGGGCCCAATCAGCCCCAGCATTTT.

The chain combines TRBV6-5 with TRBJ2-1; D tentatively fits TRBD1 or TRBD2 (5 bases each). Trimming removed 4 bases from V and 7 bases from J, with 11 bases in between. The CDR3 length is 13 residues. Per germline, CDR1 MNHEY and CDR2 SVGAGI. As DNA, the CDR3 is TGTGCCAGCAGTTTAAGAGGGGCAAATGAGCAGTTCTTC. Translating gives CASSLRGANEQFF.

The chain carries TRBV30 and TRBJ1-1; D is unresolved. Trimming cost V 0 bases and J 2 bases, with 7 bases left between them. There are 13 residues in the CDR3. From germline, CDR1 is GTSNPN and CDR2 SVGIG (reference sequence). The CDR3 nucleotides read TGTGCCTGGAGTGTAATGGGTAACACTGAAGCTTTCTTT. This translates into CAWSVMGNTEAFF.

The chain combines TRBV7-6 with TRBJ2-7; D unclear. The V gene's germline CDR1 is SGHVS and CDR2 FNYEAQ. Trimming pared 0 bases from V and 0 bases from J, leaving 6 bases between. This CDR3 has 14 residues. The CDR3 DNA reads TGTGCCAGCAGCTTAGCGCCGGGCTCCTACGAGCAGTACTTC. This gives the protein CASSLAPGSYEQYF.

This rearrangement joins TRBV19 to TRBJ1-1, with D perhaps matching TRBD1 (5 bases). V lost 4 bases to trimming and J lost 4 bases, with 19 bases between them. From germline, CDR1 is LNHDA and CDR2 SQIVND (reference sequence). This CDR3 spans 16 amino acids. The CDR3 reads CASSRPFRQRGTEAFF. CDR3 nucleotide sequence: TGTGCCAGTAGTAGGCCTTTTCGACAGCGGGGCACTGAAGCTTTCTTT.

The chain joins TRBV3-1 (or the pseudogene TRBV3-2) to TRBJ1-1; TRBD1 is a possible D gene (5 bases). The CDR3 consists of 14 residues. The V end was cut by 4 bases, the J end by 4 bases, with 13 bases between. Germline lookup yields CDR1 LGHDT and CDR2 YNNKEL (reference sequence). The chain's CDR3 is CASSPDGAGTEAFF. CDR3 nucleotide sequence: TGTGCCAGCAGCCCCGATGGGGCGGGCACTGAAGCTTTCTTT.

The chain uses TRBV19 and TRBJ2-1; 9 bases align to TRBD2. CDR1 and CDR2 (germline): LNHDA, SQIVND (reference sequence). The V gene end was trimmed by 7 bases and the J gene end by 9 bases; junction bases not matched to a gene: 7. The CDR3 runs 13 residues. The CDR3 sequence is CASMSGLAVEQFF. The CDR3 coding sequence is TGTGCCAGTATGTCGGGACTAGCCGTTGAGCAGTTCTTC.

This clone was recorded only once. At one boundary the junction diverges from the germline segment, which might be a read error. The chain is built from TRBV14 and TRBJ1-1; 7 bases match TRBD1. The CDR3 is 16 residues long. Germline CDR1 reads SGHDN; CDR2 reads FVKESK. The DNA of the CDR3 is TGTGCCAGCAGCCCAGGTCACAGGGGCCTGAAAACTGAAGCTTTCTTT. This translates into CASSPGHRGLKTEAFF.

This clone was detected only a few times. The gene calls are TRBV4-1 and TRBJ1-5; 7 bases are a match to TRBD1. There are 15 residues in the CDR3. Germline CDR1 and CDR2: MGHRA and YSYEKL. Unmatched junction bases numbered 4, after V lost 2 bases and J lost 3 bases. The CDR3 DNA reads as TGCGCCAGCAGCCAACGAGGGGGCGTCAATCAGCCCCAGCATTTT. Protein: CASSQRGGVNQPQHF.

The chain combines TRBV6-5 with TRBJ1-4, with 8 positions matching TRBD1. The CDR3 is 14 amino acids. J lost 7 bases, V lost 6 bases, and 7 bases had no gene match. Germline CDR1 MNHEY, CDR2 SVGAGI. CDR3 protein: CASRKDREVEKLFF. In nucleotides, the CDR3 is TGTGCCAGCAGAAAGGACAGGGAAGTTGAAAAACTGTTTTTT.